Included here is one T cell receptor (beta chain) sequence, with context. Its antigen remains unidentified. No much larger clone exists at a distance of one base, and base qualities are not known. Library preparation was by RT-PCR. The sequencing machine was a NextSeq 550. TCRdb itself trimmed the public reads at Q25 with fastp, ran MiXCR and retained productive beta chains. CDR3 protein sequences are deduplicated, and each keeps its most common genes and DNA. Present in this sample are about 89,000 distinct CDR3 sequences, around 46% of which were seen just once. In total, the top ten clones hold approximately 60% of the sample. This record belongs to a study of patients and donors after allogeneic stem cell transplantation (dated by TCRdb to 2019 to 2021). Sequences GTSNPN (CDR1) and SVGIG (CDR2) are obtained from the germline V gene (reference sequence). The CDR3 runs 13 residues from the cysteine to the phenylalanine. The CDR3 DNA has 39 bases and is translated from base 1. Clipping removes 3 bases from V and 1 base from J, with 0 as the unmatched junction base count.

This chain is built from TRBV30 and TRBJ1-1; 9 junctional bases match TRBD1. The sequence was collected from a human donor who was either an allogeneic HSCT recipient or a stem cell or donor lymphocyte infusion donor (not recorded which). It is not recorded whose cells these are; they may come from a transplant donor. The sequenced sample consisted of blood, either unsorted or a sorted T cell fraction (not recorded which). The CDR3 protein sequence reads: CAWRGQGNTEAFF. At the DNA level, the sequence is TGTGCCTGGAGGGGACAGGGGAACACTGAAGCTTTCTTT.